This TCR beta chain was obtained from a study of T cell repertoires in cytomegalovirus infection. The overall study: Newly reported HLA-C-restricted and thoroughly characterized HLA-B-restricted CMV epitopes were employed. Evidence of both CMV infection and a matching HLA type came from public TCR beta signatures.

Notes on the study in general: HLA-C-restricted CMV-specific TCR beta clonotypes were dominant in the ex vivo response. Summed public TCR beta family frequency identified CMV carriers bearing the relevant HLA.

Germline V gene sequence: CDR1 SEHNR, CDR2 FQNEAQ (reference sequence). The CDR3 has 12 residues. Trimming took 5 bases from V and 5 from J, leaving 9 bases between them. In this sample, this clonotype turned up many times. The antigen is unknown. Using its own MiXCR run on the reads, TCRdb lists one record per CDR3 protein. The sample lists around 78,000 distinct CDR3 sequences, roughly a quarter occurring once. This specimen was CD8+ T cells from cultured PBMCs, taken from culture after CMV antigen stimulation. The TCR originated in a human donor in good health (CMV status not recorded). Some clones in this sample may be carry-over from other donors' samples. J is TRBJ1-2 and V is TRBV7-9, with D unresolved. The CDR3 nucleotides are TGTGCCAGCAGCCTGACAAATTATGGCTACACCTTC. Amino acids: CASSLTNYGYTF.